This paragraph covers one T cell receptor beta chain sequence. What this receptor recognizes is not known. No base qualities exist here, and no much larger clone lies one base off it. Counted from cysteine to phenylalanine, this CDR3 has 13 amino acids. The DNA shown is the 39-base CDR3, in frame from base 1. In the germline V gene (reference sequence), CDR1 corresponds to LNHDA and CDR2 to SQIVND. Compared with germline, V lacks 6 bases and J lacks 7 bases; bases without a gene match: 5. The cohort comprised 670 or so healthy bone marrow donors. At the time of sampling, every cohort member was nominally healthy, though immune exposures that went unrecorded were likely present. The donor tested CMV seronegative, placing the donor among the 352 seronegative members of the cohort. A peripheral blood sample was provided by each donor, and peripheral blood mononuclear cells were used for TCR beta sequencing. The Qiagen DNeasy Blood Extraction Kit was used to extract genomic DNA from the blood cell samples.

Receptor amplification or capture employed the immunoSEQ multiplex PCR assay. For the multiplex PCR, a mixture combining 60 forward primers for TCR Vbeta segments and 13 reverse primers for TCR Jbeta segments was used. Amplification of the CDR3 region of rearranged TCR beta genes was performed with a multiplex PCR assay on genomic DNA. Amplified TCR beta libraries were sequenced as 87-base-pair reads on the Illumina HiSeq System. Per the authors' processing: Across the roughly 670 repertoires, a later analysis counted tens of millions of unique TCR beta chains, some 11 million of which were shared by at least two donors. Raw reads were error-corrected and collapsed into unique sequences with a nearest-neighbor algorithm that merged closely related sequences to remove PCR and sequencing errors. V, D and J gene segments were assigned by aligning CDR3 sequences to IMGT reference sequences. For a sequence to be retained, at least a six-nucleotide match to both a V gene segment and a J gene segment was required. Rearrangements were classified as productive when the CDR3 lacked stop codons and remained in frame with V and J, and all other rearrangements were classified as non-productive. Following IMGT convention, CDR3 was defined as the stretch from the second conserved V-encoded cysteine up to the conserved J-encoded phenylalanine. Sequences without an unambiguous match to a single V gene segment were excluded from the earlier analysis of about 600 of the donors. An earlier analysis of about 590 of the donors classified V segments as functional when productive rearrangements were above 56.7% and as segregating when the standard deviation between donors was above 5%. A statistical classification framework was built for diagnosing cytomegalovirus status from the catalog of TCR beta chain sequences. V and J gene assignment, in a later analysis, came from comparing TCR nucleotide sequences with IMGT/GENE-DB human TR gene sequences. In a later analysis, CDR3 sequences and most-parsimonious VDJ recombination scenarios were assigned using the TCRdist pipeline. In a later analysis, each TCR beta chain was defined by its CDR3 amino acid sequence together with its V-gene family, and reads without a unique V-gene family were excluded. As a way to deal with suspected cross-contamination and a sequencing artifact, a later analysis dropped 450 to 700 nucleotide sequences that were highly shared and had low generation probability. A later analysis calculated a clonal expansion index for each public chain from normalized within-repertoire ranks of inferred template counts. In a later analysis, generation probabilities were computed with a VDJ recombination model fitted to out-of-frame rearrangements, and the resulting probabilities were checked against IGoR. A later analysis scored TCR-TCR, TCR-HLA and TCR-CMV co-occurrence with hypergeometric tests, applying a repertoire-size bias correction to TCR pairs. In a later analysis, false discovery rates were estimated by permuting HLA or CMV assignments 20 times. In a later analysis, co-occurring TCRs were grouped using DBSCAN, and TCRdist sequence similarity was added for clustering within HLA-allele-positive subsets. Repertoires with fewer than 30,000 or more than 120,000 public chains, plus five repertoires with anomalous nucleotide sharing, were excluded from co-occurrence clustering. This immuneACCESS table, as held by TCRdb, lists in-frame sequences with V and J called but not all clones. Of the missing ones, under half trace to an unresolved V gene in checked studies; the others have no known cause. Clone size and V and J calls were adopted from that table, with D and trimming inferred from the DNA. This sample comprises about 140,000 clones, over 70% of them detected only once. The ten largest clones take up just over 4.5% of the sample.

This record comes from a study of cytomegalovirus exposure and HLA in healthy donors (dated by TCRdb to 2017 to 2019). Some background on the complete study: According to an earlier analysis of several hundred of the donors, 150 million to 200 million T cells yielded 120 million or so unique TCR beta sequences and more than 250 Gb of sequence data. The study aimed to test whether cataloging public T cell receptors could reveal signatures of past pathogen exposure. All discovery cohort repertoires had been generated on a single sequencing platform. Along with the roughly 670-subject first cohort, a separate validation cohort of approximately 110 different subjects was used. In a later analysis, previously published TCR beta repertoires from several hundred donors were re-analyzed and high-resolution HLA genotyping was added so that TCR occurrence patterns could be studied. The study used immunosequencing to profile the T cell repertoires of more than 650 subjects and linked those repertoires to cytomegalovirus serostatus. Among 398 genotyped donors of the cohort, an average of 235,054 unique TCR beta nucleotide sequences were sequenced per donor, 15% to 20% of them non-productive. A later genetic analysis used genome-wide SNP genotypes for about 60% of the roughly 670 donors, treating that subset as a discovery cohort. Roughly 5 DR-DQ haplotypes were handled as single units for association and clustering, since linkage in the cohort was strong. Class I and class II HLA loci were covered by the typing at four-digit resolution. Of the 300 to 450 genotyped donors, 65% to 90% were placed in the genetic ancestry cluster associated with self-reported Caucasian donors. Rather than using new phenotypic data, the later analysis identified candidate immune exposures from TCR beta sequences and from how often those sequences occurred across donors. Donor age, sex, ethnicity and CMV serostatus were compiled alongside the repertoire data. To predict cytomegalovirus infection status, the study brought together high-throughput TCR immunosequencing, statistical association of individual TCRs with disease status, and machine learning. The number of donors typed differed by locus, with 629-630 for A, B, C, DRB1 and DQB1, over 500 for DQA1, nearly 610 for DPA1, and 472 for DPB1. Roughly 300 gigabases of sequencing data and tens of millions of unique TCR sequences were included in an early release covering 500 to 750 HLA-typed donors. An earlier analysis of fewer than 700 of the donors applied high-throughput TCR beta sequencing to assess whether each TCR beta V gene segment acted as functional or pseudogenic. What the research found in general, with its limitations: The presence/absence analyses assumed that sequencing depth was roughly uniform across donors, and that assumption may not be true. Because HLA typing was unavailable for some donors at each locus, only the typed subset was used in association tests. Most TCR sequences were seen in very few donors, while some public TCRs were found in many individuals. A few of the identified cytomegalovirus-associated TCR beta chains were confirmed in vitro to be specific for cytomegalovirus antigens. V-gene and J-gene trimming of TCR beta chains was associated with a missense DCLRE1C variant in a later genetic analysis, and the association was replicated in an independent cohort. The classifier was reported to diagnose cytomegalovirus status with high specificity and sensitivity in both the original and validation cohorts. According to a later analysis, TCR association rates differed among HLA loci, with DRB1 alleles showing the most associated TCRs and HLA-C alleles showing the fewest. Broadly in line with IMGT annotations, most TCR beta V segments showed up in productive rearrangements about 87% or about 30% of the time in an earlier analysis of a few hundred of the donors. Compared with equally common non-associated chains, HLA-associated TCR beta chains in a later analysis were more clonally expanded and had lower generation probabilities. In a later analysis, several top co-occurrence clusters were reported to appear linked to parvovirus B19, influenza, CMV and Epstein-Barr virus. The authors suggested that the approach could potentially be extended to other disease states and immunological phenotypes. In a later analysis, most CMV-associated TCR beta chains were found to appear HLA-restricted, with HLA associations seemingly driven largely by CMV exposure. A later analysis associated 16,951 TCR beta sequences with specific HLA alleles at a false discovery rate of 0.05. A cluster of highly shared sequence variants was judged likely to be a technical artifact of the sequencing pipeline. Roughly 15 rarely observed V segments, including chromosome 9 orphons, were excluded from the earlier analysis of about 500 of the donors because counts were too low. Immune exposure information for the cohort was limited to CMV serostatus. Only TCR beta chains were sequenced in this cohort, and the absence of alpha or paired-chain data limited detectable features. The study listed around 160 TCR beta chains as associated with cytomegalovirus. A further reported finding was that TCR beta sequences accurately predicted the HLA-A and HLA-B alleles for most subjects in the first cohort. According to a later genetic analysis, donors in an Asian-associated ancestry cluster had fewer N-insertions in productive TCRs than the roughly 660-donor mean. Because the 87-base-pair reads could not distinguish some IMGT-functional V segments, including TRBV6-2 and TRBV6-3, those segments were excluded. When HLA alleles, especially DR and DQ, strongly co-occurred, attributing TCR associations to individual alleles was difficult. Correlated functional status among segregating V segments might reflect linkage disequilibrium, but an unknown experimental factor could not be ruled out.

This chain is built from TRBV19 and TRBJ2-1, with 8 junctional bases fitting TRBD1. The sequencing sample was made of PBMCs. The TCR was taken from a man aged 40-49 years in good health and CMV-seronegative. The encoded CDR3 is CASSPDRVNEQFF. The sequenced DNA: TGTGCCAGTAGCCCGGACAGGGTAAATGAGCAGTTCTTC.